The 23 T cell receptor beta chains below all came from one sample that was sequenced in a study of cytomegalovirus exposure and HLA in healthy donors. The PCR used 60 Vbeta and 13 Jbeta primers. Assay used: immunoSEQ multiplex PCR; TCRdb lists only in-frame clones, some missing. This sample has about 200,000 clones, with 65% to 85% found just once. What was sequenced was PBMCs. These receptors came from a boy aged 2-9 years in good health and CMV-seronegative.

This sequence joins TRBV6-1 and TRBJ1-2; TRBD1 agrees at 9 bases. Germline trimming cut 6 bases from V and 4 bases from J; bases unmatched to any gene: 6. Germline V gene data show CDR1 as MNHNS and CDR2 as SASEGT. This CDR3 is built from 14 residues. CDR3 residues: CASRRTGDTYGYTF. The CDR3 DNA reads TGTGCCAGCAGAAGGACAGGGGATACCTATGGCTACACCTTC.

The chain recombines TRBV5-1 with TRBJ1-2; the match to TRBD1 covers 9 bases. With 2 bases clipped from V and 6 bases from J, the junction kept 8 bases outside the gene matches. Germline CDR1 is SGHRS and CDR2 is YFSETQ. The CDR3 totals 15 residues. The CDR3 loop is CASSFAAGQGDGYTF. CDR3 sequence (DNA): TGCGCCAGCAGCTTCGCCGCGGGACAGGGTGATGGCTACACCTTC.

This chain connects TRBV21-1 to TRBJ1-2. TRBV21-1 is labeled a pseudogene. CDR3 length: 13 residues. CDR3 bases: TGTGCCAGCAGCGAAGGGAGAACTTGGGGCTACACCTTC. Its translation: CASSEGRTWGYTF.

The chain links TRBV7-9 to TRBJ2-1; 16 bases are a match to TRBD2. V was pared by 4 bases and J by 2 bases, with 8 bases of the junction left unmatched. Germline values: CDR1 SEHNR, CDR2 FQNEAQ (reference sequence). The CDR3 runs 19 residues. The CDR3: CASSSRQGTSGGAYNEQFF. The CDR3 DNA follows: TGTGCCAGCAGCTCTCGACAGGGGACTAGCGGGGGGGCCTACAATGAGCAGTTCTTC.

The genes are TRBV7-9 and TRBJ2-7; 8 nucleotides match TRBD2. The V gene end was trimmed by 1 base and the J gene end by 6 bases; junction bases not matched to a gene: 8. This CDR3 has 15 residues. Germline values: CDR1 SEHNR, CDR2 FQNEAQ (reference sequence). CDR3 nucleotide sequence: TGTGCCAGCAGCTTAGGTACGGGGGGGCACAGCGAGCAGTACTTC. Its translation is CASSLGTGGHSEQYF.

The count of this clone is one. This chain uses TRBV7-8 with TRBJ1-4, with 11 bases that match TRBD1. The CDR3 covers 16 residues. Germline CDR1 reads SGHVS; CDR2 reads FQNEAQ. The V gene end was trimmed by 5 bases and the J gene end by 6 bases; junction bases not matched to a gene: 8. CDR3 amino acids: CASSVTRDRGYEKLFF. For the CDR3, the DNA is TGTGCCAGCAGCGTCACGAGGGACAGGGGGTATGAAAAACTGTTTTTT.

About this clone itself: One end of the junction is discordant with germline, which a read error may explain. Other nucleotide sequences in the sample specify the same CDR3. The chain combines TRBV15 with TRBJ2-7, with D perhaps matching TRBD1 (6 bases). The CDR3 is made up of 16 amino acids. Germline lookup yields CDR1 LNHNV and CDR2 YYDKDF (reference sequence). The CDR3 loop is CATSRAPRGGSYEQYF. CDR3 nucleotide sequence: TGTGCCACCAGCAGAGCCCCAAGAGGGGGATCCTACGAGCAGTACTTT.

The chain carries TRBV7-3 and TRBJ2-2; D is perhaps TRBD2 (7 bases). Germline CDR1 SGHTA, CDR2 FQGTGA. Trimming removed 5 bases at V and 6 bases at J, with 22 bases between. This CDR3 comprises 17 residues. The chain's CDR3 is CASSPQGGGRFSGELFF. The CDR3 bases are TGTGCCAGCAGCCCTCAAGGGGGGGGGCGATTTTCCGGGGAGCTGTTTTTT.

The chain recombines TRBV7-2 with TRBJ1-5; D is uncertain. The V and J ends lost 5 bases and 8 bases respectively, with 13 bases between them. The CDR3 runs 13 residues. The germline gives CDR1 SGHTA, CDR2 FQGNSA. CDR3 protein: CASSPGPLEPQHF. CDR3 bases: TGTGCCAGCAGCCCTGGCCCCCTTGAGCCCCAGCATTTT.

This rearrangement joins TRBV7-3 to TRBJ2-3; possibly TRBD2 for D (7 bases). This CDR3 spans 15 amino acids. Germline V gene sequence: CDR1 SGHTA, CDR2 FQGTGA. V shed 6 bases and J shed 3 bases, with 16 bases lying between them. The CDR3 region has the DNA TGTGCCAGCAGTCGGGGGGCCGCGGCAACAGATACGCAGTATTTT. This codes for CASSRGAAATDTQYF.

This rearrangement joins TRBV4-2 to TRBJ2-1; 7 bases map to TRBD1. After removal of 5 bases from V and 5 bases from J, the junction contained 9 bases not matched to a gene. This CDR3 is built from 15 residues. The V gene's germline CDR1 is LGHNA and CDR2 YNFKEQ. CDR3 sequence (DNA): TGTGCCAGCAGCTTCCCCGGGACAGCTCACAATGAGCAGTTCTTC. Translation gives CASSFPGTAHNEQFF.

The CDR3 spells CASSLDRAEPQHF. The CDR3 nucleotides read TGTGCCAGCAGCTTAGACAGGGCGGAGCCCCAGCATTTT. The chain employs TRBV7-9 and TRBJ1-5, with a weak D call TRBD1 (6 bases). The ends were cut back, 1 base at V and 8 bases at J, with 9 bases in the middle. The CDR3 is made up of 13 amino acids. Germline V lookup: CDR1 SEHNR, CDR2 FQNEAQ (reference sequence).

The gene calls are TRBV13 and TRBJ2-1; 11 bases map to TRBD2. With 5 bases clipped from V and 7 bases from J, the junction kept 10 bases outside the gene matches. The germline V gene has CDR1 PRHDT and CDR2 FYEKMQ (reference sequence). This CDR3 spans 16 amino acids. CDR3 sequence: CASSSIAGGPLNEQFF. The CDR3 DNA follows: TGTGCCAGCAGCAGCATAGCGGGGGGGCCTCTGAATGAGCAGTTCTTC.

This clone came up a few times. The V call is TRBV2, the J call TRBJ1-5; TRBD1 matches 8 bases. Per germline, CDR1 SNHLY and CDR2 FYNNEI. The CDR3 sequence is 15 residues long. V shed 6 bases, J shed 6 bases, and the junction held 10 bases outside the gene matches. CDR3 coding DNA: TGTGCCAGCAGCTTAGACAGGGGAGGGGGTCAGCCCCAGCATTTT. It specifies CASSLDRGGGQPQHF.

This chain links TRBV19 with TRBJ2-3; no definite D call. Germline CDR1 LNHDA, CDR2 SQIVND (reference sequence). The CDR3 covers 12 residues. The V end was cut by 4 bases, the J end by 6 bases, with 8 bases between. This CDR3 is CASSTSGDTQYF. CDR3 bases: TGTGCCAGTAGTACTAGTGGCGATACGCAGTATTTT.

The chain joins TRBV11-2 to TRBJ2-6; maybe TRBD2 (5 bases). The CDR3 has 18 residues. Trimming took off 4 bases at V and 4 bases at J, with 20 bases between the two ends. The germline CDR1 and CDR2 sequences are SGHAT and FQNNGV. CDR3 region: CASSSPRVNSGGANVLTF. In DNA form, the CDR3 reads TGTGCCAGCAGCTCGCCCCGGGTGAACTCGGGGGGGGCCAACGTCCTGACTTTC.

This chain links TRBV4-2 with TRBJ2-5; D not resolved. The CDR3 is made up of 12 amino acids. V shed 4 bases and J shed 5 bases, with 8 bases lying between them. CDR1 LGHNA and CDR2 YNFKEQ come from the germline V gene. CDR3 region: CASSRSLETQYF. The CDR3 DNA sequence: TGTGCCAGCAGCCGGAGCTTGGAGACCCAGTACTTC.

This sequence joins TRBV18 and TRBJ2-7; possibly TRBD1 for D (5 bases). CDR3 length equals 13 residues. Looked up from germline, CDR1 is KGHSH and CDR2 is LQKENI. V was clipped by 1 base and J by 5 bases, with 9 bases between them. CDR3 protein: CASSPQGFHEQYF. CDR3 nucleotides: TGTGCCAGCTCACCACAGGGGTTCCACGAGCAGTACTTC.

The rearrangement links TRBV7-9 to TRBJ2-2; D remains unclear. The CDR3 consists of 15 residues. V shed 6 bases and J shed 6 bases, with 17 bases lying between them. The V gene's germline CDR1 is SEHNR and CDR2 FQNEAQ (reference sequence). The DNA of the CDR3 is TGTGCCAGCAGTTTAAAGTCCGGGTCGGCCGGGGAGCTGTTTTTT. Its protein product is CASSLKSGSAGELFF.

This clone has only one observation. J is TRBJ1-5 and V is TRBV25-1; TRBD1 aligns across 7 bases. Germline CDR1 is MGHDK and CDR2 is SYGVNS. Trimming removed 3 bases from V and 4 bases from J; junction bases left unmatched: 6. The CDR3 runs 15 residues. CDR3: CASSDSDRINQPQHF. The CDR3 DNA follows: TGTGCCAGCAGTGATTCGGACAGGATAAATCAGCCCCAGCATTTT.

The J gene is TRBJ2-2, the V gene TRBV7-2, with a weak D call TRBD1 (5 bases). The germline gives CDR1 SGHTA, CDR2 FQGNSA. The V end lost 5 bases, the J end lost 7 bases, and 17 bases lay between the germline ends. This CDR3 contains 15 residues. The CDR3 nucleotides are TGTGCCAGCAGCCCCCGACAGTCAAGATACGGGGAGCTGTTTTTT. It is translated as CASSPRQSRYGELFF.

This chain uses TRBV14 with TRBJ1-1, with TRBD1 matching 9 bases. Losses at the gene ends were 0 bases for V and 5 bases for J; bases not matched to a gene: 13. The CDR3 length is 18 residues. Germline-derived CDR1 and CDR2 are SGHDN and FVKESK. The CDR3 protein is CASSQDRNRQGVGTEAFF. The CDR3 region has the DNA TGTGCCAGCAGCCAAGACCGAAACAGACAGGGGGTTGGGACTGAAGCTTTCTTT.

The count of this clone is one. This chain joins TRBV4-2 and TRBJ2-6; TRBD1 might be the D (6 bases). Germline CDR1 reads LGHNA; CDR2 reads YNFKEQ. The CDR3 extends over 21 amino acids. Between the trimmed V and J ends, which lost 4 bases and 0 bases, there was a span of 25 bases. DNA for the CDR3: TGTGCCAGCAGCCGCCCCGGCCCGGTTGGGGGCGAGAACTCTGGGGCCAACGTCCTGACTTTC. Translated, it gives CASSRPGPVGGENSGANVLTF.